Below, one TCR beta chain is given with its context. The source of the sample is a study of metastatic and nonmetastatic thyroid tumors. Across the whole study: Across blood and tumor or nodule tissue, repertoires from malignant and benign thyroid patients were compared with one another.

Authors' processing steps: Researchers built a distant-metastasis classifier for papillary thyroid cancer that drew on CDR3 differences across clinicopathological groups. TCRdb reanalyzed the PCR reads via MiXCR. These V and J calls originate from TCRdb's pipeline instead of the authors' own analysis. The sample holds approximately 12,000 clones, 25% to 30% seen once. Prior to thyroid surgery, none of the patients had received any treatment. Germline values: CDR1 SGHNT, CDR2 YYREEE (reference sequence). Trimming took off 5 bases at V and 2 bases at J, with 10 bases between the two ends. The CDR3 has 13 residues.

The source of this sequence is a female donor with papillary thyroid cancer or a benign thyroid nodule (not recorded which). Some clones in this sample may be carry-over from other donors' samples. The sample was tumor tissue. This chain connects TRBV5-4 to TRBJ1-2; a possible D gene is TRBD1 (6 bases). In DNA, the CDR3 is TGTGCCAGCAGTCCGACAGGAAACTATGGCTACACCTTC. Protein product: CASSPTGNYGYTF.